Below, 24 T cell receptor beta chains from the same sample are listed, as sequenced in a study of cytomegalovirus exposure and HLA in healthy donors. PCR employed 60 Vbeta and 13 Jbeta primers. Only in-frame clones appear in the TCRdb table, and some are missing; sequencing was by immunoSEQ multiplex PCR. The sample contains 150,000 to 200,000 clones, about 88% of which appear only once. Sequenced sample: PBMCs. The receptors originated from a woman between 18 and 29 years old in good health and CMV-seronegative.

The V gene is TRBV4-1, the J gene TRBJ1-4; D possibly corresponds to TRBD1 (5 bases). The CDR3 is 15 amino acids. Trimming removed 4 bases from V and 6 bases from J, with 15 bases in between. From germline, CDR1 is MGHRA and CDR2 YSYEKL. The CDR3 loop reads CASSRPQGGDEKLFF. The CDR3 DNA follows: TGCGCCAGCAGCCGGCCCCAGGGCGGCGATGAAAAACTGTTTTTT.

The chain is built from TRBV7-2 and TRBJ1-1, with D unresolved. From germline, CDR1 is SGHTA and CDR2 FQGNSA. Trimming left V 3 bases short and J 5 bases short, with 13 bases between. There are 14 residues in the CDR3. CDR3 in amino acids: CASSLAVDGTEAFF. The CDR3 DNA sequence: TGTGCCAGCAGCTTGGCCGTCGACGGGACTGAAGCTTTCTTT.

The J gene is TRBJ2-1, the V gene TRBV27, with D possibly matching TRBD2 (6 bases). Per the germline V gene, CDR1 is MNHEY and CDR2 is SMNVEV (reference sequence). The CDR3 sequence is 14 residues long. V lost 5 bases and J 4 bases, leaving 12 bases between the germline ends. In nucleotides, the CDR3 is TGTGCCAGCAGTACCAGACGGGGGTACAATGAGCAGTTCTTC. Amino acids: CASSTRRGYNEQFF.

This chain links TRBV7-9 with TRBJ2-1, with 7 bases identical to TRBD1. V lost 5 bases and J lost 5; bases outside the gene matches: 6. Germline V gene data show CDR1 as SEHNR and CDR2 as FQNEAQ (reference sequence). The CDR3 contains 14 residues. The CDR3: CASSPWDSDNEQFF. The CDR3 DNA reads as TGTGCCAGCAGCCCCTGGGACAGTGACAATGAGCAGTTCTTC. The whole variable domain, remainder taken from reference TRBV7-9 and TRBJ2-1, is DTGVSQNPRHKITKRGQNVTFRCDPISEHNRLYWYRQTLGQGPEFLTYFQNEAQLEKSRLLSDRFSAERPKGSFSTLEIQRTEQGDSAMYLCASSPWDSDNEQFFGPGTRLTVL.

J is TRBJ2-2 and V is TRBV5-4; no reliable D call. V was clipped by 0 bases and J by 3 bases, with 6 bases between them. Germline V gene data show CDR1 as SGHNT and CDR2 as YYREEE (reference sequence). This CDR3 is 14 amino acids long. CDR3 sequence reads: CASSLVPDTGELFF. The CDR3, as DNA: TGTGCCAGCAGCTTGGTCCCTGACACCGGGGAGCTGTTTTTT.

The chain recombines TRBV30 with TRBJ1-1, with D possibly being TRBD1 (6 bases). V was pared by 7 bases and J by 0 bases, with 9 bases between. CDR1 GTSNPN and CDR2 SVGIG come from the germline V gene (reference sequence). The CDR3 is made up of 12 amino acids. DNA for the CDR3: TGTGCCTCAGACAGGCTGAACACTGAAGCTTTCTTT. Protein product: CASDRLNTEAFF.

V gene TRBV18 combines with J gene TRBJ2-5, with 7 nucleotides matching TRBD1. V lost 5 bases and J lost 3; bases outside the gene matches: 3. CDR1 and CDR2 from the germline V gene are KGHSH and LQKENI. The CDR3 consists of 13 residues. CDR3 in amino acids: CASSSGTEETQYF. CDR3 nucleotide sequence: TGTGCCAGCTCATCCGGGACAGAAGAGACCCAGTACTTC.

CDR3 region: CASSPTTRQGEAFF. Written as DNA, the CDR3 is TGTGCCAGCAGTCCAACGACCCGGCAGGGTGAAGCTTTCTTT. The chain uses TRBV2 and TRBJ1-1, with D possibly being TRBD1 (5 bases). Trimming stripped 5 bases from V and 7 bases from J, with 17 bases between. CDR3 length: 14 residues. Looked up from germline, CDR1 is SNHLY and CDR2 is FYNNEI.

The V call is TRBV28, the J call TRBJ2-1, with 15 nucleotides matching TRBD2. Germline V gives CDR1 MDHEN, CDR2 SYDVKM. This CDR3 contains 15 residues. After removal of 4 bases from V and 9 bases from J, the junction contained 4 bases not matched to a gene. The DNA for the CDR3 is TGTGCCAGCAGTTGGACTAGCGGGGGGGCGGGTGAGCAGTTCTTC. Its protein product is CASSWTSGGAGEQFF.

This chain joins TRBV5-4 and TRBJ2-1; 10 nucleotides agree with TRBD1. Germline lookup yields CDR1 SGHNT and CDR2 YYREEE (reference sequence). The V gene end was trimmed by 4 bases and the J gene end by 2 bases; junction bases not matched to a gene: 6. The CDR3 runs to 16 residues. The CDR3: CASSPRQGAAYNEQFF. The CDR3 region has the DNA TGTGCCAGCAGCCCGAGACAGGGGGCCGCCTACAATGAGCAGTTCTTC.

The chain recombines TRBV5-1 with TRBJ2-1, with TRBD2 matching over 10 bases. Trimming cost V 2 bases and J 4 bases; bases outside gene matches: 3. The CDR3 runs 15 residues. In germline, CDR1 is SGHRS, CDR2 YFSETQ. CDR3 sequence reads: CASSLLAGPYNEQFF. CDR3 coding DNA: TGCGCCAGCAGCTTACTAGCGGGACCTTACAATGAGCAGTTCTTC. Supplemented by reference TRBV5-1 and TRBJ2-1, the full variable domain reads KAGVTQTPRYLIKTRGQQVTLSCSPISGHRSVSWYQQTPGQGLQFLFEYFSETQRNKGNFPGRFSGRQFSNSRSEMNVSTLELGDSALYLCASSLLAGPYNEQFFGPGTRLTVL.

This clone turned up a few times. CDR3 sequence: CASSQDTRAGKVSPLHF. The CDR3 DNA reads TGCGCCAGCAGCCAAGATACCCGGGCAGGGAAGGTTTCACCCCTCCACTTT. V gene TRBV4-1 combines with J gene TRBJ1-6; D possibly corresponds to TRBD1 (5 bases). This CDR3 comprises 17 residues. CDR1 and CDR2 from the germline V gene are MGHRA and YSYEKL. Trimming stripped 0 bases from V and 9 bases from J, with 18 bases between.

This clone was seen once. The V call is TRBV28, the J call TRBJ1-2; possible D gene TRBD1, 5 bases. This CDR3 has 13 residues. CDR1 MDHEN and CDR2 SYDVKM come from the germline V gene. V was cut by 3 bases and J by 1 base, with 6 bases left in between. CDR3 sequence (DNA): TGTGCCAGCAGTTTGACAGTTAACTATGGCTACACCTTC. Encoded protein: CASSLTVNYGYTF.

The chain couples TRBV6-6 to TRBJ2-7, with a weak D call TRBD1 (6 bases). Germline CDR1 and CDR2: MNHNY and SVGAGI (reference sequence). The V and J ends lost 0 bases and 12 bases respectively, with 21 bases between them. There are 15 residues in the CDR3. The CDR3 DNA reads TGTGCCAGCAGTTACTCGTCAGCAGGGGATGGGTTTTGGTACTTC. It is translated as CASSYSSAGDGFWYF.

The chain carries TRBV29-1 and TRBJ2-7; the D gene is possibly TRBD2 (6 bases). V was pared by 6 bases and J by 3 bases, with 15 bases between. Germline CDR1 and CDR2: SQVTM and ANQGSEA. The CDR3 sequence is 13 residues long. The CDR3: CSVLTGGVYEQYF. The CDR3 bases are TGCAGCGTCCTAACGGGCGGGGTCTACGAGCAGTACTTC.

The chain recombines TRBV7-8 with TRBJ1-1; possibly TRBD1 for D (5 bases). CDR1 is SGHVS and CDR2 is FQNEAQ in the germline V gene. V was shortened by 2 bases and J by 1 base, with 11 bases between the two germline ends. The CDR3 spans 15 residues. The CDR3 DNA is TGTGCCAGCAGCTTAAGACAGCTGGGGAACACTGAAGCTTTCTTT. It codes for CASSLRQLGNTEAFF.

The CDR3 sequence is CAASPGLNTEAFF. The CDR3 region has the DNA TGTGCCGCCTCCCCCGGGTTGAACACTGAAGCTTTCTTT. The rearrangement uses TRBV30 and TRBJ1-1; D remains unclear. From germline, CDR1 is GTSNPN and CDR2 SVGIG (reference sequence). The CDR3 spans 13 residues. Trimming left V 8 bases short and J 0 bases short, with 13 bases between.

CDR3: CASSGGGVLETQYF. The CDR3 coding sequence is TGTGCCAGCAGCGGAGGTGGAGTTTTGGAGACCCAGTACTTC. This chain connects TRBV7-6 to TRBJ2-5, with D tentatively TRBD2 (5 bases). The CDR3 has 14 amino acids. Germline V gene data show CDR1 as SGHVS and CDR2 as FNYEAQ. Trimming cost V 5 bases and J 5 bases, with 15 bases left between them. The full variable domain, completed using reference TRBV7-6 and TRBJ2-5, is GAGVSQSPRYKVTKRGQDVALRCDPISGHVSLYWYRQALGQGPEFLTYFNYEAQQDKSGLPNDRFSAERPEGSISTLTIQRTEQRDSAMYRCASSGGGVLETQYFGPGTRLLVL.

This clone has a single count. The rearrangement links TRBV14 to TRBJ2-7, with a possible D match to TRBD1 (5 bases). The CDR3 totals 13 residues. V dropped 4 bases and J dropped 5 bases, with 12 bases sitting between them. The germline gives CDR1 SGHDN, CDR2 FVKESK. CDR3 residues: CASSLQGIHEQYF. In DNA form, the CDR3 reads TGTGCCAGCAGCCTTCAGGGTATTCACGAGCAGTACTTC. The full variable domain, in which reference TRBV14 and TRBJ2-7 provide the parts outside the CDR3, is EAGVTQFPSHSVIEKGQTVTLRCDPISGHDNLYWYRRVMGKEIKFLLHFVKESKQDESGMPNNRFLAERTGGTYSTLKVQPAELEDSGVYFCASSLQGIHEQYFGPGTRLTVT.

V and J are TRBV5-6 and TRBJ2-7, with 9 bases lining up with TRBD1. Germline assignment: CDR1 SGHDT and CDR2 YYEEEE. V gave up 3 bases and J gave up 3 bases; unmatched junction bases: 7. This CDR3 is 15 amino acids long. The CDR3 bases are TGTGCCAGCAGCTCGGGACAGGGATTTTACTACGAGCAGTACTTC. It codes for CASSSGQGFYYEQYF.

This chain joins TRBV19 and TRBJ1-2, with 12 bases aligning to TRBD1. This CDR3 comprises 17 residues. After removal of 2 bases from V and 4 bases from J, the junction contained 8 bases not matched to a gene. Germline V gene sequence: CDR1 LNHDA, CDR2 SQIVND (reference sequence). The CDR3 spells CASSISGQGAAAYGYTF. The CDR3, as DNA: TGTGCCAGTAGTATATCGGGACAGGGGGCCGCTGCCTATGGCTACACCTTC.

This clone was seen a handful of times. CDR3 DNA sequence: TGTGCCAGCAGTTTTCCAGAAGCTTTCTTT. This sequence encodes CASSFPEAFF. V is TRBV21-1 and J is TRBJ1-1; no DNA check was done on the table's D call, TRBD1. TRBV21-1 is tagged as a pseudogene. The CDR3 is made up of 10 amino acids.

This clone showed up just a few times. The chain links TRBV6-5 to TRBJ1-1; D remains ambiguous. V was trimmed by 2 bases and J by 4 bases, leaving 11 bases between them. The V gene's germline CDR1 is MNHEY and CDR2 SVGAGI. This CDR3 is built from 14 residues. In nucleotides, the CDR3 is TGTGCCAGCAGTTACGGTTCATGGGCCACTGAAGCTTTCTTT. As protein: CASSYGSWATEAFF.

A word on this clone: The sample contains more than one DNA sequence encoding this CDR3. The J gene is TRBJ1-1, the V gene TRBV19, with D perhaps matching TRBD1 (6 bases). V was pared by 3 bases and J by 0 bases, with 14 bases between. The CDR3 runs 16 residues. Germline V gene lookup returns CDR1 LNHDA and CDR2 SQIVND (reference sequence). CDR3 sequence reads: CASSIDRGRLNTEAFF. The CDR3 DNA reads TGTGCCAGTAGTATTGATAGGGGGAGATTGAACACTGAAGCTTTCTTT.